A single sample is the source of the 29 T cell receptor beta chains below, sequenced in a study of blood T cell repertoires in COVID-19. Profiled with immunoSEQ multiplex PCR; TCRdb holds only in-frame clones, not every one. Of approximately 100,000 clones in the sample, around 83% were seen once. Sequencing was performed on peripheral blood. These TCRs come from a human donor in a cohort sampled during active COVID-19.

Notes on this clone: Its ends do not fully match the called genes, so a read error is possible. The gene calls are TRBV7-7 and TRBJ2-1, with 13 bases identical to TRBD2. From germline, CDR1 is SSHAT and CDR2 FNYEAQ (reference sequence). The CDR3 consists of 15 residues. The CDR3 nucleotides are TGTGCTAGCAGCCCGGGACTAGCGGGAACAAATGAGCAGTTCTTC. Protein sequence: CASSPGLAGTNEQFF.

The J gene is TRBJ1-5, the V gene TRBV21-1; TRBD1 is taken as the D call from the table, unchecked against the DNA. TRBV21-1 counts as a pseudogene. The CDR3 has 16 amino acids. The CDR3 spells CASSPKPTGNNQPQHF. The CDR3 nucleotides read TGTGCCAGCAGCCCAAAACCGACAGGGAACAATCAGCCCCAGCATTTT.

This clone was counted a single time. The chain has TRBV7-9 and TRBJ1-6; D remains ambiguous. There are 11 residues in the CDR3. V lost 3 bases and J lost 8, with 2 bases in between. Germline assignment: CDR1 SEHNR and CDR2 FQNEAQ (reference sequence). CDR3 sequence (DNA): TGTGCCAGCAGCTTCGATTCACCCCTCCACTTT. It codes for CASSFDSPLHF.

The CDR3 protein is CASSSNRGTVHYEQYF. As DNA, the CDR3 is TGTGCCAGCAGCTCCAATAGGGGGACAGTTCACTACGAGCAGTACTTC. The chain links TRBV7-2 to TRBJ2-7; 7 bases agree with TRBD1. Germline V gives CDR1 SGHTA, CDR2 FQGNSA. This CDR3 has 16 amino acids. V was clipped by 4 bases and J by 3 bases; unmatched bases: 12. Supplemented by reference TRBV7-2 and TRBJ2-7, the full variable domain reads GAGVSQSPSNKVTEKGKDVELRCDPISGHTALYWYRQSLGQGLEFLIYFQGNSAPDKSGLPSDRFSAERTGGSVSTLTIQRTQQEDSAVYLCASSSNRGTVHYEQYFGPGTRLTVT.

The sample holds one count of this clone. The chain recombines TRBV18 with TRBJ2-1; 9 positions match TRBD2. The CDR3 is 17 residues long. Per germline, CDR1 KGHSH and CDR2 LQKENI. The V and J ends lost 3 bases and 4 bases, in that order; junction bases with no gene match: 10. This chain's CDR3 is CASSPQRAGGIYNEQFF. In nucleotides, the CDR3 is TGTGCCAGCTCACCCCAAAGAGCGGGGGGTATATACAATGAGCAGTTCTTC.

In nucleotides, the CDR3 is TGTGCCAGCACCCCGGCAGGGGGCATAAGAGATGGCTACACCTTC. Translating gives CASTPAGGIRDGYTF. This rearrangement joins TRBV6-6 to TRBJ1-2; TRBD1 aligns across 8 bases. Germline V CDR1 and CDR2: MNHNY, SVGAGI (reference sequence). There are 15 residues in the CDR3. V trimming: 7 bases; J trimming: 6 bases; junction bases outside the gene matches: 13.

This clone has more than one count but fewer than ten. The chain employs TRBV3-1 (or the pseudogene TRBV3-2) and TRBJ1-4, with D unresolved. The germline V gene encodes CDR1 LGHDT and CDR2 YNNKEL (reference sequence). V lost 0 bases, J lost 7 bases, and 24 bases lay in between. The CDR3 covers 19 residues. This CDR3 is CASSQDVGQFGGFGEKLFF. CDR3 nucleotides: TGTGCCAGCAGCCAAGACGTTGGGCAGTTTGGTGGTTTTGGTGAAAAACTGTTTTTT.

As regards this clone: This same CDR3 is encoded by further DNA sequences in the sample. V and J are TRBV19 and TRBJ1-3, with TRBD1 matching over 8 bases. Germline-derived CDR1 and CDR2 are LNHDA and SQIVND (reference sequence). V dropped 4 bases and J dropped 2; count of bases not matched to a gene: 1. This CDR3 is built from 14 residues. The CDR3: CASSRTGTGNTIYF. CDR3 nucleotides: TGTGCCAGTAGTAGGACAGGGACTGGAAACACCATATATTTT.

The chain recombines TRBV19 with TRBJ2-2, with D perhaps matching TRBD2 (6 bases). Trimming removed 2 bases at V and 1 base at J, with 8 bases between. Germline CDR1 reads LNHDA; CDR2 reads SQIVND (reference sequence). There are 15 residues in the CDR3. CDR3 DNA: TGTGCCAGTAGTATATTGGGGGGGAACACCGGGGAGCTGTTTTTT. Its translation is CASSILGGNTGELFF.

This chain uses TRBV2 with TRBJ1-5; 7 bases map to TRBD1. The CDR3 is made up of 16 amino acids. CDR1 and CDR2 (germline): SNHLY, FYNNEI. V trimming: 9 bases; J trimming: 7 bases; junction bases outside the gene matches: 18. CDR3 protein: CASRSLDRVKGQPQHF. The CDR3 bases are TGTGCCAGTCGCTCCCTCGACAGGGTTAAGGGCCAGCCCCAGCATTTT.

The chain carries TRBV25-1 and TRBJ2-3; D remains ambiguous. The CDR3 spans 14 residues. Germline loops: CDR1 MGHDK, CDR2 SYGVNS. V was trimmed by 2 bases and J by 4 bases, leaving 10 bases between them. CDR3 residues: CASSEESPSDTQYF. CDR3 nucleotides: TGTGCCAGCAGTGAAGAGAGTCCTTCAGATACGCAGTATTTT.

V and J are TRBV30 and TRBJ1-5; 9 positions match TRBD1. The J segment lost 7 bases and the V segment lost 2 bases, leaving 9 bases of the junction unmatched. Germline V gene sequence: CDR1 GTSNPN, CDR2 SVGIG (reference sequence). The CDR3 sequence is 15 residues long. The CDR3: CAWSSPGTGYQPQHF. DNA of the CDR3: TGTGCCTGGAGTTCCCCCGGGACAGGGTACCAGCCCCAGCATTTT.

The CDR3 loop is CAISETQVNTEAFF. For the CDR3, the DNA is TGTGCCATCAGTGAGACACAGGTCAACACTGAAGCTTTCTTT. The V and J genes are TRBV10-3 and TRBJ1-1; D perhaps matches TRBD1 (5 bases). The CDR3 sequence is 14 residues long. V dropped 2 bases and J dropped 2 bases, with 9 bases sitting between them. Germline V gene lookup returns CDR1 ENHRY and CDR2 SYGVKD.

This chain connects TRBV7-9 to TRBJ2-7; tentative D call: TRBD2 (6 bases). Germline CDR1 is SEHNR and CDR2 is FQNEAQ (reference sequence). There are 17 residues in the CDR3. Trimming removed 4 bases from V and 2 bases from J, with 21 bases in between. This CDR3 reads CASSYGTSAGLTYEQYF. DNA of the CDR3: TGTGCCAGCAGCTACGGGACTTCGGCAGGGTTGACCTACGAGCAGTACTTC.

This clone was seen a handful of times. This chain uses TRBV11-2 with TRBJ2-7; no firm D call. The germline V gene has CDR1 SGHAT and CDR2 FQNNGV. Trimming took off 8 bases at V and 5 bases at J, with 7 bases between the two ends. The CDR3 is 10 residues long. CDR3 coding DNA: TGTGCCAGCGGAACTAACGAGCAGTACTTC. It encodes CASGTNEQYF.

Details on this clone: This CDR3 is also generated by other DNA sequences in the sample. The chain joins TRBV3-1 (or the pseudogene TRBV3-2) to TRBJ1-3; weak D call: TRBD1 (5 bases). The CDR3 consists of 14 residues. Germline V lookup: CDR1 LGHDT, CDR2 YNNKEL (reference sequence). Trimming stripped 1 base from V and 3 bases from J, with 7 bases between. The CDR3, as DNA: TGTGCCAGCAGCCAAGCTGGACATGGAAACACCATATATTTT. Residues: CASSQAGHGNTIYF.

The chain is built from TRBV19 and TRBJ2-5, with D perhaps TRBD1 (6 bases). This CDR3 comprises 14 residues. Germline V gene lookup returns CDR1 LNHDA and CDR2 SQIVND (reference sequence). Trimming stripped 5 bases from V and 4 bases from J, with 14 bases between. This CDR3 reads CASSLTGSPETQYF. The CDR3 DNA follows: TGTGCCAGTAGTCTTACAGGGTCTCCAGAGACCCAGTACTTC. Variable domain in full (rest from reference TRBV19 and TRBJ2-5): DGGITQSPKYLFRKEGQNVTLSCEQNLNHDAMYWYRQDPGQGLRLIYYSQIVNDFQKGDIAEGYSVSREKKESFPLTVTSAQKNPTAFYLCASSLTGSPETQYFGPGTRLLVL.

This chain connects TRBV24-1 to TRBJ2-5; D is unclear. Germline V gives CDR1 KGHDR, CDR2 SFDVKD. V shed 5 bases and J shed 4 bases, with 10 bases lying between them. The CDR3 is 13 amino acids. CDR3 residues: CATSAHRGETQYF. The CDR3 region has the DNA TGTGCCACCAGTGCACACCGTGGAGAGACCCAGTACTTC.

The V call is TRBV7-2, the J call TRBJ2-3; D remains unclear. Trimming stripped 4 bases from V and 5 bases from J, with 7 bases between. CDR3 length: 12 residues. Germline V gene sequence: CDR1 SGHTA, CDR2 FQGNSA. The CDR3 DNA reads TGTGCCAGCAGCTCCCTAGTAGATACGCAGTATTTT. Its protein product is CASSSLVDTQYF.

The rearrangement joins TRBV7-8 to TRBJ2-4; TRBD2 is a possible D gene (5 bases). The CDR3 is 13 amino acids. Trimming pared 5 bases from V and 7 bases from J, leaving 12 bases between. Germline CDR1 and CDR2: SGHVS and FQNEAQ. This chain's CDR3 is CASSGRGYNIQYF. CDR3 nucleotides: TGTGCCAGCAGCGGGAGAGGTTACAACATTCAGTACTTC.

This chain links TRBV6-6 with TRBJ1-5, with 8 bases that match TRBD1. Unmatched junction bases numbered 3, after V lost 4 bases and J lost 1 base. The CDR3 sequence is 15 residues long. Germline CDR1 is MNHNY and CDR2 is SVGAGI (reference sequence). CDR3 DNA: TGTGCCAGCAGTTCACAGGGGGGGAGCAATCAGCCCCAGCATTTT. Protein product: CASSSQGGSNQPQHF.

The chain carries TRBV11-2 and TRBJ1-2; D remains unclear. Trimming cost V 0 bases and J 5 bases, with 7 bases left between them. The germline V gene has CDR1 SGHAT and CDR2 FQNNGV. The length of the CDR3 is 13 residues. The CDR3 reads CASSLDGEYGYTF. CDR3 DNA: TGTGCCAGCAGCTTAGACGGGGAGTATGGCTACACCTTC. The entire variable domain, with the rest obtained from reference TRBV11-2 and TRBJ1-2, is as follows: EAGVAQSPRYKIIEKRQSVAFWCNPISGHATLYWYQQILGQGPKLLIQFQNNGVVDDSQLPKDRFSAERLKGVDSTLKIQPAKLEDSAVYLCASSLDGEYGYTFGSGTRLTVV.

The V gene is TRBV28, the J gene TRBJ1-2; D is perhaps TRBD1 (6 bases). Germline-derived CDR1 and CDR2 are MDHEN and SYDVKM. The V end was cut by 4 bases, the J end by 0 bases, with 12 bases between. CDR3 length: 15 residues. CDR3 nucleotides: TGTGCCAGCAGTTCACCAGGACAGACTAACTATGGCTACACCTTC. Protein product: CASSSPGQTNYGYTF.

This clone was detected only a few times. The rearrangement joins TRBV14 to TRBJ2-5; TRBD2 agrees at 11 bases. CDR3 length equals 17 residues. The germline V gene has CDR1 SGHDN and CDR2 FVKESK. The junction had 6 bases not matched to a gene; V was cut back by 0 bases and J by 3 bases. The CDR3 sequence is CASSQDSGGGTEETQYF. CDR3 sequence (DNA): TGTGCCAGCAGCCAAGATAGCGGGGGGGGAACCGAAGAGACCCAGTACTTC. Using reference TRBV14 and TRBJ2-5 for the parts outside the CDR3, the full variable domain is EAGVTQFPSHSVIEKGQTVTLRCDPISGHDNLYWYRRVMGKEIKFLLHFVKESKQDESGMPNNRFLAERTGGTYSTLKVQPAELEDSGVYFCASSQDSGGGTEETQYFGPGTRLLVL.

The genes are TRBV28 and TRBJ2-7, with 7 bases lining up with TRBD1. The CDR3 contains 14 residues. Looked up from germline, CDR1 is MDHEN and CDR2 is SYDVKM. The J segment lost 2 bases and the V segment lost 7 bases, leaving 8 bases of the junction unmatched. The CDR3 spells CASNQGDRTYEQYF. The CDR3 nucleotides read TGTGCCAGCAATCAAGGGGACAGAACCTACGAGCAGTACTTC.

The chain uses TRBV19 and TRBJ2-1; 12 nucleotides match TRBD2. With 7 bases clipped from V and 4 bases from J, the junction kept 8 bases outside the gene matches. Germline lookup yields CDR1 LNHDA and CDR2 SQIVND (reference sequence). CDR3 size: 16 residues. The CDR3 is CASMPTSGGLYNEQFF. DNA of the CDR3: TGTGCCAGTATGCCCACTAGCGGGGGGTTATACAATGAGCAGTTCTTC. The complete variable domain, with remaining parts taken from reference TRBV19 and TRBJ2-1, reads DGGITQSPKYLFRKEGQNVTLSCEQNLNHDAMYWYRQDPGQGLRLIYYSQIVNDFQKGDIAEGYSVSREKKESFPLTVTSAQKNPTAFYLCASMPTSGGLYNEQFFGPGTRLTVL.

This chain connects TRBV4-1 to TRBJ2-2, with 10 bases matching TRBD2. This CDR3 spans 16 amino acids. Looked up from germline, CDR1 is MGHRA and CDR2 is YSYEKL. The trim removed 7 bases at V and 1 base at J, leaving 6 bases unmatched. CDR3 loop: CASTMGTSVNTGELFF. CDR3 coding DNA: TGCGCCAGCACTATGGGGACTAGCGTGAACACCGGGGAGCTGTTTTTT.

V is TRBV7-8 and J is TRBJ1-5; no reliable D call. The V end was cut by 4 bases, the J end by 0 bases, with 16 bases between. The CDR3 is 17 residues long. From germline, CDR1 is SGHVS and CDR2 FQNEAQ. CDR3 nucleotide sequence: TGTGCCAGCAGCTCATCAATCCAGGTCTATAGCAATCAGCCCCAGCATTTT. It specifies CASSSSIQVYSNQPQHF.

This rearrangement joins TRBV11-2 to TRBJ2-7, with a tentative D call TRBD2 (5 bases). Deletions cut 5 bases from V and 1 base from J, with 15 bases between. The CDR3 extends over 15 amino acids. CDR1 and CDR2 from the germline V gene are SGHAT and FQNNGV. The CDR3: CASSPFRGLSYEQYF. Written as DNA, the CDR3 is TGTGCCAGCAGCCCTTTCCGGGGTTTGTCCTACGAGCAGTACTTC.